The 3 T cell receptor beta chains given below trace back to one sample, sequenced in a study of T cell repertoires in cytomegalovirus infection. One entry per CDR3 protein results from TCRdb running MiXCR on the reads. The data hold about 230,000 distinct CDR3 sequences, with about 20% observed a single time. Sequenced: CD8+ T cells from PBMCs. These receptors were collected from a human donor in good health (CMV status not recorded). Some clones in this sample may be carry-over from other donors' samples.

About this clonotype itself: A much larger clone differs from this one at a single base, so this may be a read error. The chain combines TRBV7-3 with TRBJ2-1; D is tentatively TRBD1 or TRBD2 (6 bases each). Germline assignment: CDR1 SGHTA and CDR2 FQGTGA. The V gene lost 4 bases and the J gene lost 6 bases, with 16 bases spanning the gap. This CDR3 is built from 15 residues. The chain's CDR3 is CASSSPAGEVNEQFF. The CDR3 DNA sequence: TGTGCCAGCAGCTCCCCGGCAGGGGAGGTCAATGAGCAGTTCTTC.

This clonotype came up a few times. At one boundary the junction diverges from the germline segment, which might be a read error. The chain carries TRBV2 and TRBJ2-1; TRBD2 is a possible D gene (7 bases). Germline assignment: CDR1 SNHLY and CDR2 FYNNEI. There are 10 residues in the CDR3. DNA of the CDR3: TGTGCCAGCAGCGGGGGGCGGCAGTCCTTC. This codes for CASSGGRQSF.

This clonotype was counted only a few times. The chain has TRBV28 and TRBJ1-6, with D perhaps TRBD1 (6 bases). The V end was cut by 1 base, the J end by 9 bases, with 13 bases between. CDR3 length: 15 residues. Germline lookup yields CDR1 MDHEN and CDR2 SYDVKM. CDR3 in amino acids: CASSLLTGYGSPLHF. The DNA of the CDR3 is TGTGCCAGCAGTTTATTAACAGGGTATGGTTCACCCCTCCACTTT. Full variable domain (remainder filled in from reference TRBV28 and TRBJ1-6): DVKVTQSSRYLVKRTGEKVFLECVQDMDHENMFWYRQDPGLGLRLIYFSYDVKMKEKGDIPEGYSVSREKKERFSLILESASTNQTSMYLCASSLLTGYGSPLHFGNGTRLTVT.